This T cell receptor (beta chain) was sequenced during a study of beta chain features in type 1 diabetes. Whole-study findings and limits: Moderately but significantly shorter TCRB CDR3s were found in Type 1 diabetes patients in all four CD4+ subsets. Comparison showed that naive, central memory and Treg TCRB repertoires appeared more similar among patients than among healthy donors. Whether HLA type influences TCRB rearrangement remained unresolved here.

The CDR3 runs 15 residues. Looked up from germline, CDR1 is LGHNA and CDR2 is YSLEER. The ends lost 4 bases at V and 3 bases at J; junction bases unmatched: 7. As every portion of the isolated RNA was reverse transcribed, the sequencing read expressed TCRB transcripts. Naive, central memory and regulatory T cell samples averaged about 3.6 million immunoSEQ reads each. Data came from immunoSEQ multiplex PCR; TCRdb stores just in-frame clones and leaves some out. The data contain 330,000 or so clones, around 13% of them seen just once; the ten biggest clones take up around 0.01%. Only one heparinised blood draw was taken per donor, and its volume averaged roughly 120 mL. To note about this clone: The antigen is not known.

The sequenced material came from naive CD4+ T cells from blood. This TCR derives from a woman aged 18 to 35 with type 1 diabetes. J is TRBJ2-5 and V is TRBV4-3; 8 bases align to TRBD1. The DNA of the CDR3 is TGCGCCAGCAGCCGAGGACAGGGCGGTGAAGAGACCCAGTACTTC. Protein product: CASSRGQGGEETQYF.